This entry describes one T cell receptor (beta chain). Germline V CDR1 and CDR2: LGHNA, YSLEER. The CDR3 extends over 14 amino acids. V was shortened by 1 base and J by 5 bases, with 8 bases between the two germline ends. This specimen belongs to a study of blood T cell repertoires in COVID-19. Study as a whole: Samples taken during acute and convalescent COVID-19 were collected in the United States, Italy and Spain. PBMCs, B-cell-depleted T cells, or T cells provided the cDNA or gDNA that made up the material.

As handled by the study authors: Estimation of nucleated cell counts relied on the amplification of reference gene primers. Clones were sequenced by immunoSEQ multiplex PCR, and TCRdb holds only the in-frame ones, with some missing. For V, J and clone size, that table is used; D and trimming come from the DNA. This table has roughly 230,000 clones, roughly four fifths appearing once. The chain uses TRBV4-3 and TRBJ2-2; maybe TRBD1 (5 bases). The sequenced sample was peripheral blood. The source is a man between 45 and 60 years old with active or convalescent COVID-19. The CDR3 coding sequence is TGCGCCAGCAGCCAAGTAGGGGCAACCGGGGAGCTGTTTTTT. It codes for CASSQVGATGELFF.